This TCR beta chain was recovered during a study of T cell responses to AZD1222 COVID-19 vaccine. As for this clone: Its antigen is as yet unknown.

Broader study findings: Only after the peak T cell response were repertoires sampled. Most donors were white British, females outnumbered males, and clonal diversity was possibly underestimated.

Germline V CDR1 and CDR2: MNHEY, SMNVEV (reference sequence). V was trimmed by 4 bases and J by 0 bases, leaving 6 bases between them. The CDR3 is 13 residues long. Clones were read by immunoSEQ multiplex PCR, and TCRdb kept only the in-frame ones, dropping some. The sample comprises approximately 130,000 clones, approximately 85% of which are singletons, and 4.5% to 7% rests with the top ten. The sequencing used peripheral blood, collected 28 days after the second AZD1222 dose. The receptor was derived from an adult who received the AZD1222 COVID-19 vaccine. The chain links TRBV27 to TRBJ1-2; D perhaps matches TRBD1 (5 bases). CDR3 protein: CASSWTPNYGYTF. As DNA, the CDR3 is TGTGCCAGCAGTTGGACACCTAACTATGGCTACACCTTC.